A single sample gave rise to the 25 T cell receptor beta chains below, sequenced in a study of T cell repertoires in cytomegalovirus infection. These receptors' targets are unknown. TCRdb reanalysed the reads using MiXCR and keeps one entry per CDR3 protein. The sample lists some 700,000 distinct CDR3 sequences; 33% were seen once. The sequencing used cultured PBMCs, collected from culture after CMV antigen stimulation. The receptors stem from a human donor in good health (CMV status not recorded). Some clones in this sample may be carry-over from other donors' samples.

This clonotype was detected a few times. The gene calls are TRBV7-2 and TRBJ2-2, with D uncertain. With 5 bases removed from V and 6 bases from J, the gap between germline ends came to 10 bases. Germline values: CDR1 SGHTA, CDR2 FQGNSA. This CDR3 has 13 residues. The CDR3 loop reads CASSAQRSGELFF. The DNA for the CDR3 is TGTGCCAGCAGCGCCCAGAGGTCCGGGGAGCTGTTTTTT.

The V and J genes are TRBV7-4 and TRBJ2-7; TRBD2 matches 7 bases. This CDR3 contains 18 residues. Germline V gives CDR1 SGHVT, CDR2 SQSDAQ. After removal of 1 base from V and 1 base from J, the junction contained 13 bases not matched to a gene. The CDR3 loop reads CASSLVKWGRDPSYEQYF. The CDR3 nucleotides are TGTGCCAGCAGCTTAGTTAAGTGGGGGAGGGACCCATCCTACGAGCAGTACTTC.

This chain links TRBV2 with TRBJ1-1, with a tentative D call TRBD1 (6 bases). The V gene lost 6 bases and the J gene lost 0 bases, with 14 bases spanning the gap. The CDR3 is made up of 15 amino acids. Germline loops: CDR1 SNHLY, CDR2 FYNNEI. CDR3 sequence reads: CASREQGGVNTEAFF. The CDR3 bases are TGTGCCAGCAGGGAACAGGGAGGCGTGAACACTGAAGCTTTCTTT.

This clonotype was seen more than once but under ten times. This chain joins TRBV12-3 or TRBV12-4 and TRBJ2-2; 9 positions match TRBD2. The CDR3 consists of 14 residues. The J segment lost 7 bases and the V segment lost 8 bases, leaving 8 bases of the junction unmatched. The CDR3 loop reads CASARLAGRGELFF. In DNA form, the CDR3 reads TGTGCCAGCGCCCGCCTAGCGGGACGCGGGGAGCTGTTTTTT.

This chain connects TRBV7-9 to TRBJ2-3, with D unresolved. Germline assignment: CDR1 SEHNR and CDR2 FQNEAQ (reference sequence). Trimming took off 2 bases at V and 8 bases at J, with 11 bases between the two ends. This CDR3 comprises 13 residues. The DNA for the CDR3 is TGTGCCAGCAGCTTATGGGATACCCCTACGCAGTATTTT. The encoded protein is CASSLWDTPTQYF.

Concerning this clonotype: The junction departs from the called germline gene at one end, perhaps through a read error. This chain links TRBV5-3 with TRBJ1-6; no firm D call. TRBV5-3 is an ORF, with its function uncertain. CDR3 length: 15 residues. The CDR3 sequence is CASSLRDPRESPLHF. DNA for the CDR3: TGTGCCAGCAGCTTAAGAGATCCAAGGGAATCACCCCTCCACTTT.

This clonotype was counted at least ten times. The chain is built from TRBV7-2 and TRBJ1-4; D is uncertain. Trimming stripped 1 base from V and 8 bases from J, with 17 bases between. The CDR3 consists of 16 residues. Germline lookup yields CDR1 SGHTA and CDR2 FQGNSA. The DNA of the CDR3 is TGTGCCAGCAGCTTAGGCCTTTGGCAGCTTAGGGAAAAACTGTTTTTT. This codes for CASSLGLWQLREKLFF.

The chain uses TRBV7-6 and TRBJ2-1, with 8 nucleotides matching TRBD2. Germline loops: CDR1 SGHVS, CDR2 FNYEAQ. The CDR3 runs 16 residues. V was pared by 8 bases and J by 7 bases, with 16 bases of the junction left unmatched. CDR3 in amino acids: CASERVRGTRGNEQFF. Written as DNA, the CDR3 is TGTGCCAGCGAGCGGGTCCGGGGGACTAGGGGGAATGAGCAGTTCTTC.

This clonotype was counted at least ten times. The rearrangement joins TRBV7-8 to TRBJ2-7; the D is unclear. Germline assignment: CDR1 SGHVS and CDR2 FQNEAQ. The CDR3 runs 14 residues. V was shortened by 3 bases and J by 5 bases, with 14 bases between the two germline ends. The CDR3 DNA sequence: TGTGCCAGCAGCTTCCAGCCTACGACGGACGAGCAGTACTTC. This translates into CASSFQPTTDEQYF.

The chain uses TRBV7-8 and TRBJ2-5; TRBD2 matches 14 bases. V gave up 5 bases and J gave up 0 bases; unmatched junction bases: 8. Germline CDR1 and CDR2: SGHVS and FQNEAQ. The CDR3 has 18 amino acids. CDR3 sequence (DNA): TGTGCCAGCAGCCCTGGGACTAGCGGGGGCCCGTACCAAGAGACCCAGTACTTC. This sequence encodes CASSPGTSGGPYQETQYF.

This clonotype was detected only a few times. This chain links TRBV4-1 with TRBJ2-4, with TRBD1 matching over 9 bases. Germline loops: CDR1 MGHRA, CDR2 YSYEKL. V was pared by 0 bases and J by 6 bases, with 9 bases of the junction left unmatched. CDR3 length: 17 residues. The CDR3 sequence is CASSQDRTGGRRNIQYF. For the CDR3, the DNA is TGCGCCAGCAGCCAAGATCGAACAGGGGGCCGGAGAAACATTCAGTACTTC.

The chain combines TRBV12-5 with TRBJ1-1; D not resolved. The V gene's germline CDR1 is LGHNT and CDR2 FRNRAP. The V end lost 5 bases, the J end lost 6 bases, and 10 bases lay between the germline ends. The CDR3 totals 12 residues. DNA for the CDR3: TGTGCTAGTGGTCCCGGACGGTCTGAAGCTTTCTTT. This sequence encodes CASGPGRSEAFF. The full variable domain, its missing parts supplied by reference TRBV12-5 and TRBJ1-1, is DARVTQTPRHKVTEMGQEVTMRCQPILGHNTVFWYRQTMMQGLELLAYFRNRAPLDDSGMPKDRFSAEMPDATLATLKIQPSEPRDSAVYFCASGPGRSEAFFGQGTRLTVV.

Here the CDR3 DNA reads TGCGCCAGCAGCCAAGATCTCTCGGACGGCTATGGCTACACCTTC. Translation gives CASSQDLSDGYGYTF. V is TRBV4-3 and J is TRBJ1-2; D uncertain. Germline V gene data show CDR1 as LGHNA and CDR2 as YSLEER. The germline V and J ends were trimmed by 0 bases and 4 bases, with 12 bases remaining between them. The CDR3 loop spans 15 amino acids.

V usage is TRBV7-9 and J usage is TRBJ2-5; 8 bases agree with TRBD1. V gave up 6 bases and J gave up 1 base; unmatched junction bases: 7. This CDR3 contains 15 residues. Germline V gene lookup returns CDR1 SEHNR and CDR2 FQNEAQ (reference sequence). The CDR3 nucleotides are TGTGCCAGCAGGGGGCAGGGGGCGCCCCAAGAGACCCAGTACTTC. This gives the protein CASRGQGAPQETQYF.

The chain joins TRBV5-5 to TRBJ2-5, with D possibly TRBD2 on 6 matching bases. Germline loops: CDR1 SGHKS, CDR2 YYEKEE (reference sequence). The CDR3 length is 16 residues. The V and J ends lost 4 bases and 1 base respectively, with 17 bases between them. This CDR3 is CASSASIAEGQETQYF. In DNA, the CDR3 is TGTGCCAGCAGCGCCTCTATTGCGGAGGGCCAAGAGACCCAGTACTTC.

The CDR3 DNA reads as TGTGCCAGCAGCTTAGATCGGGTAGGGGGTACGCAGTATTTT. It is translated as CASSLDRVGGTQYF. The chain carries TRBV11-2 and TRBJ2-3; maybe TRBD1 (6 bases). Deletions cut 0 bases from V and 8 bases from J, with 12 bases between. The germline gives CDR1 SGHAT, CDR2 FQNNGV. This CDR3 is 14 amino acids long. Variable domain in full (rest from reference TRBV11-2 and TRBJ2-3): EAGVAQSPRYKIIEKRQSVAFWCNPISGHATLYWYQQILGQGPKLLIQFQNNGVVDDSQLPKDRFSAERLKGVDSTLKIQPAKLEDSAVYLCASSLDRVGGTQYFGPGTRLTVL.

This clonotype was seen many times. The CDR3 nucleotides read TGTGCCAGCAGCCCCCGAGGGTTCCAAGAGACCCAGTACTTC. Its translation is CASSPRGFQETQYF. This rearrangement joins TRBV7-3 to TRBJ2-5; a weak D match, TRBD2 (5 bases). The CDR3 covers 14 residues. V lost 5 bases and J 1 base, leaving 11 bases between the germline ends. Germline V gene data show CDR1 as SGHTA and CDR2 as FQGTGA.

This clonotype was counted a few times. The gene calls are TRBV29-1 and TRBJ2-3; D is perhaps TRBD2 (5 bases). This CDR3 comprises 12 residues. From germline, CDR1 is SQVTM and CDR2 ANQGSEA. V lost 4 bases to trimming and J lost 6 bases, with 11 bases between them. Here the CDR3 reads CSVGSEVDTQYF. CDR3 coding DNA: TGCAGCGTTGGTTCGGAGGTGGATACGCAGTATTTT.

J is TRBJ1-4 and V is TRBV6-8, with 7 bases lining up with TRBD1. The germline V gene encodes CDR1 MNHGY and CDR2 SAAAGT. The V gene end was trimmed by 5 bases and the J gene end by 2 bases; junction bases not matched to a gene: 5. This CDR3 has 15 amino acids. The CDR3: CASSRQGGTNEKLFF. CDR3 DNA: TGTGCCAGCAGTCGACAGGGAGGGACTAATGAAAAACTGTTTTTT.

This chain links TRBV11-2 with TRBJ1-1; D gene uncertain. Per the germline V gene, CDR1 is SGHAT and CDR2 is FQNNGV. V was shortened by 5 bases and J by 4 bases, with 11 bases between the two germline ends. There are 13 residues in the CDR3. The CDR3 DNA sequence: TGTGCCAGCAGCCTAAAGTGGATCACTGAAGCTTTCTTT. Residues: CASSLKWITEAFF.

This clonotype was counted between two and nine times. The chain has TRBV7-9 and TRBJ2-5; D ambiguous. The length of the CDR3 is 14 residues. Trimming took off 3 bases at V and 4 bases at J, with 12 bases between the two ends. Germline lookup yields CDR1 SEHNR and CDR2 FQNEAQ (reference sequence). In DNA, the CDR3 is TGTGCCAGCAGCTTTTCTGAGTTGGGAGAGACCCAGTACTTC. Amino acids: CASSFSELGETQYF.

The rearrangement uses TRBV20-1 and TRBJ1-2; D unclear. This CDR3 region has 12 residues. The V end was cut by 6 bases, the J end by 4 bases, with 12 bases between. CDR1 is DFQATT and CDR2 is SNEGSKA in the germline V gene (reference sequence). The CDR3: CSAQNSFYGYTF. CDR3 in DNA: TGCAGTGCCCAAAACAGCTTCTATGGCTACACCTTC.

The chain uses TRBV7-2 and TRBJ2-5, with TRBD1 matching 7 bases. In germline, CDR1 is SGHTA, CDR2 FQGNSA. This CDR3 comprises 15 residues. V shed 3 bases, J shed 3 bases, and the junction held 7 bases outside the gene matches. CDR3: CASSFQRGREETQYF. The CDR3 DNA reads TGTGCCAGCAGCTTTCAAAGGGGGCGCGAAGAGACCCAGTACTTC.

A remark on this clonotype: Possible read error: a much larger clone is one base away. J is TRBJ2-1 and V is TRBV6-1; 8 positions agree with TRBD1. The V gene's germline CDR1 is MNHNS and CDR2 SASEGT. The V segment lost 5 bases and the J segment 6 bases; nucleotides outside the gene matches: 3. The CDR3 totals 13 residues. The chain's CDR3 is CASSRTGFNEQFF. The CDR3 nucleotides read TGTGCCAGCAGTCGGACAGGGTTCAATGAGCAGTTCTTC.

The CDR3 protein is CASGTSFPYEQYF. The CDR3 coding sequence is TGTGCCAGCGGGACTAGCTTCCCTTACGAGCAGTACTTC. V usage is TRBV11-2 and J usage is TRBJ2-7; 9 bases match TRBD2. Germline V gene lookup returns CDR1 SGHAT and CDR2 FQNNGV. The CDR3 has 13 amino acids. The V gene end was trimmed by 8 bases and the J gene end by 4 bases; junction bases not matched to a gene: 6.